The 20 T cell receptor beta chains below all came from one sample that was sequenced in a study of vaccination effects on CD4 cells after COVID-19. Antigen-specific CD4+ T cell clonotypes were called by their expansion after viral peptide-pool culture in ViraFEST. Following an approximately 11-day culture, CD4+ T cells were purified. The healthy vaccine recipients, who had no prior SARS-CoV-2 infection, showed negative nucleocapsid antibodies. Clones were read by immunoSEQ multiplex PCR, and TCRdb kept only the in-frame ones, dropping some. The sample yields some 68,000 clones, roughly 78% seen once. Their cognate antigens are unknown. Specimen: CD4+ T cells from PBMCs cultured with HCoV-OC43 spike peptides, collected before COVID-19 vaccination. Sample subset: HCoV-OC43 spike overlapping peptide pool stimulation. Every receptor here comes from a human donor who received a COVID-19 vaccine.

The rearrangement joins TRBV28 to TRBJ1-4, with unresolved D. Germline CDR1 is MDHEN and CDR2 is SYDVKM. The CDR3 has 15 residues. Trimming cost V 5 bases and J 5 bases, with 15 bases left between them. The chain's CDR3 is CASSPRTVRNEKLFF. The CDR3 coding sequence is TGTGCCAGCAGTCCACGGACGGTCAGAAATGAAAAACTGTTTTTT.

This clone showed up just a few times. V and J are TRBV6-5 and TRBJ1-1, with D perhaps matching TRBD1 (5 bases). V dropped 6 bases and J dropped 5 bases, with 13 bases sitting between them. Per the germline V gene, CDR1 is MNHEY and CDR2 is SVGAGI. The CDR3 contains 13 residues. This CDR3 reads CASSSRRGTEAFF. The CDR3 DNA is TGTGCCAGCAGCTCCCGGCGGGGGACTGAAGCTTTCTTT.

This chain joins TRBV28 and TRBJ1-2; D may be TRBD1 (5 bases). V gave up 6 bases and J gave up 2 bases, with 19 bases separating them. The CDR3 is 16 amino acids. Germline-derived CDR1 and CDR2 are MDHEN and SYDVKM. The CDR3, as DNA: TGTGCCAGCAGACCGCACGGGGGTTTACCCAACTATGGCTACACCTTC. This sequence encodes CASRPHGGLPNYGYTF.

In this sample, this clone is medium-sized. The chain employs TRBV7-9 and TRBJ2-5; D ambiguous. The germline CDR1 and CDR2 sequences are SEHNR and FQNEAQ (reference sequence). The CDR3 length is 14 residues. Between the trimmed V and J ends, which lost 1 base and 2 bases, there was a span of 8 bases. In DNA form, the CDR3 reads TGTGCCAGCAGCTTAGAGGACGGACAAGAGACCCAGTACTTC. This sequence encodes CASSLEDGQETQYF. Combining the CDR3 with reference TRBV7-9 and TRBJ2-5 gives the whole variable domain DTGVSQNPRHKITKRGQNVTFRCDPISEHNRLYWYRQTLGQGPEFLTYFQNEAQLEKSRLLSDRFSAERPKGSFSTLEIQRTEQGDSAMYLCASSLEDGQETQYFGPGTRLLVL.

This rearrangement joins TRBV28 to TRBJ2-7, with 8 nucleotides matching TRBD2. Germline V gene data show CDR1 as MDHEN and CDR2 as SYDVKM. This CDR3 has 14 residues. With 5 bases clipped from V and 6 bases from J, the junction kept 9 bases outside the gene matches. Here the CDR3 DNA reads TGTGCCAGCAGTCCCGGGGGGGGTGGGCGCGAGCAGTACGTC. Translated, it gives CASSPGGGGREQYV.

The chain has TRBV19 and TRBJ2-6; D possibly corresponds to TRBD2 (6 bases). Trimming pared 6 bases from V and 9 bases from J, leaving 24 bases between. The length of the CDR3 is 17 residues. Germline CDR1 reads LNHDA; CDR2 reads SQIVND (reference sequence). CDR3 residues: CASRRRVTTLEDNVLTF. The CDR3 nucleotides read TGTGCCAGTAGACGGAGGGTTACAACTCTGGAGGACAACGTCCTGACTTTC.

This clone was counted a single time. The chain is built from TRBV12-3 or TRBV12-4 and TRBJ1-2; 7 positions agree with TRBD1. CDR3 length equals 13 residues. V lost 3 bases and J lost 5; bases outside the gene matches: 3. The CDR3 loop is CASSLSTGYGYTF. CDR3 nucleotide sequence: TGTGCCAGCAGTTTGTCGACAGGGTATGGCTACACCTTC.

This clone was seen once. J is TRBJ2-3 and V is TRBV18; D may correspond to TRBD1 or TRBD2 (5 bases each). Germline CDR1 and CDR2: KGHSH and LQKENI. The V gene lost 5 bases and the J gene lost 6 bases, with 12 bases spanning the gap. The CDR3 covers 13 residues. The CDR3 DNA sequence: TGTGCCAGCTCAAGTCAATGGGGGGATACGCAGTATTTT. It is translated as CASSSQWGDTQYF.

CDR3 DNA sequence: TGCGCCAGCAGCTTTTCAGGCCTACTAGGTTCCACAGATACGCAGTATTTT. Translating it yields CASSFSGLLGSTDTQYF. This chain uses TRBV5-1 with TRBJ2-3; D possibly corresponds to TRBD2 (5 bases). This CDR3 has 17 amino acids. The V gene lost 2 bases and the J gene lost 2 bases, with 18 bases spanning the gap. The germline gives CDR1 SGHRS, CDR2 YFSETQ.

The sample holds a few counts of this clone. This chain links TRBV6-5 with TRBJ1-1, with a weak D call TRBD1 (6 bases). Germline V gene lookup returns CDR1 MNHEY and CDR2 SVGAGI. V lost 1 base to trimming and J lost 1 base, with 10 bases between them. This CDR3 has 15 residues. CDR3 sequence: CASSYLRTENTEAFF. In DNA, the CDR3 is TGTGCCAGCAGTTACTTGAGGACAGAGAACACTGAAGCTTTCTTT.

This rearrangement joins TRBV2 to TRBJ2-2; the match to TRBD2 covers 8 bases. The CDR3 covers 14 residues. Germline loops: CDR1 SNHLY, CDR2 FYNNEI. Unmatched junction bases numbered 5, after V lost 6 bases and J lost 5 bases. DNA of the CDR3: TGTGCCAGCAGAATCGGGGGGGTGACCGGGGAGCTGTTTTTT. Encoded protein: CASRIGGVTGELFF.

The chain has TRBV6-5 and TRBJ2-7, with D hard to call. Trimming took off 7 bases at V and 3 bases at J, with 10 bases between the two ends. This CDR3 contains 12 residues. Per germline, CDR1 MNHEY and CDR2 SVGAGI. CDR3 coding DNA: TGTGCCAGCATCGCGGATAGCTACGAGCAGTACGTC. Translating gives CASIADSYEQYV.

CDR3: CASSEGGSNEKLFF. Here the CDR3 DNA reads TGCGCCAGCAGCGAGGGGGGGTCTAATGAAAAACTGTTTTTT. The chain joins TRBV5-1 to TRBJ1-4; weak D call: TRBD1 (6 bases). The length of the CDR3 is 14 residues. Trimming pared 4 bases from V and 3 bases from J, leaving 10 bases between. CDR1 SGHRS and CDR2 YFSETQ come from the germline V gene.

The chain employs TRBV6-2 or TRBV6-3 and TRBJ1-1; 10 bases are shared with TRBD1. J was trimmed by 8 bases and V by 6 bases; bases with no gene match: 9. Germline lookup yields CDR1 MNHEY and CDR2 SVGEGT. This CDR3 has 14 amino acids. The CDR3 sequence: CASSSGQGGWEAFF. DNA of the CDR3: TGTGCCAGCAGCAGCGGACAGGGGGGATGGGAAGCTTTCTTT.

This chain joins TRBV19 and TRBJ1-5; 9 bases agree with TRBD1. Germline trimming cut 6 bases from V and 4 bases from J; bases unmatched to any gene: 10. CDR1 is LNHDA, CDR2 SQIVND, per germline (reference sequence). The CDR3 sequence is 16 residues long. The CDR3: CASRDTGQGGNQPQHF. The CDR3 nucleotides are TGTGCCAGTAGGGACACGGGACAGGGAGGAAATCAGCCCCAGCATTTT.

This rearrangement joins TRBV30 to TRBJ2-5; no firm D call. This CDR3 has 15 amino acids. Between the trimmed V and J ends, which lost 4 bases and 1 base, there was a span of 16 bases. The V gene's germline CDR1 is GTSNPN and CDR2 SVGIG (reference sequence). CDR3 sequence (DNA): TGTGCCTGGAAACGTGATAGCCTCCCCCAAGAGACCCAGTACTTC. The encoded protein is CAWKRDSLPQETQYF.

V is TRBV6-6 and J is TRBJ2-2, with 16 bases lining up with TRBD2. The CDR3 is 17 residues long. Looked up from germline, CDR1 is MNHNY and CDR2 is SVGAGI (reference sequence). The V gene end was trimmed by 5 bases and the J gene end by 5 bases; junction bases not matched to a gene: 5. CDR3 sequence: CASSQGLAGGRTGELFF. The CDR3 DNA reads as TGTGCCAGCAGTCAGGGACTAGCGGGGGGGCGGACCGGGGAGCTGTTTTTT.

This clone appeared a single time. V and J are TRBV24-1 and TRBJ2-2; no clear D gene. Germline V gene sequence: CDR1 KGHDR, CDR2 SFDVKD. The V gene lost 4 bases and the J gene lost 3 bases, with 11 bases spanning the gap. The CDR3 sequence is 15 residues long. CDR3 in amino acids: CATSDPSGDTGELFF. The CDR3 DNA reads TGTGCCACCAGTGACCCGTCGGGCGACACCGGGGAGCTGTTTTTT.

J is TRBJ1-3 and V is TRBV30; D is uncertain. CDR1 and CDR2 (germline): GTSNPN, SVGIG (reference sequence). V lost 0 bases to trimming and J lost 7 bases, with 16 bases between them. The CDR3 runs to 15 residues. The CDR3 bases are TGTGCCTGGAGTGTGCAGTCAGGCAGGTTGAACACCATATATTTT. Its protein product is CAWSVQSGRLNTIYF.

The sample holds a few counts of this clone. The chain couples TRBV5-1 to TRBJ2-2; no definite D call. This CDR3 has 17 amino acids. The germline V and J ends were trimmed by 4 bases and 1 base, with 17 bases remaining between them. Germline CDR1 reads SGHRS; CDR2 reads YFSETQ. The CDR3 DNA reads as TGCGCCAGCAGCGTGAAGGGTAGGGCAGGGAACACCGGGGAGCTGTTTTTT. It translates to CASSVKGRAGNTGELFF. The complete variable domain, with remaining parts taken from reference TRBV5-1 and TRBJ2-2, reads KAGVTQTPRYLIKTRGQQVTLSCSPISGHRSVSWYQQTPGQGLQFLFEYFSETQRNKGNFPGRFSGRQFSNSRSEMNVSTLELGDSALYLCASSVKGRAGNTGELFFGEGSRLTVL.